A single sample gave rise to the 28 T cell receptor beta chains below, sequenced in a study of cytomegalovirus exposure and HLA in healthy donors. Primers: 60 Vbeta forward and 13 Jbeta reverse. Sequencing was performed with immunoSEQ multiplex PCR; in TCRdb, only in-frame clones are kept and a portion is missing. The sample lists some 190,000 clones; approximately 78% were seen once. Sequencing input: PBMCs. Every receptor here comes from a woman aged 30 to 39 in good health and CMV-seropositive.

The chain joins TRBV2 to TRBJ1-1; TRBD1 is a possible D gene (5 bases). CDR3 length: 15 amino acids. The V end lost 10 bases, the J end lost 0 bases, and 18 bases lay between the germline ends. Germline lookup yields CDR1 SNHLY and CDR2 FYNNEI. CDR3 coding DNA: TGTGCCACCACTTTCCGACAGCTAATGAACACTGAAGCTTTCTTT. Encoded protein: CATTFRQLMNTEAFF.

This clone has a handful of counts. The rearrangement links TRBV4-1 to TRBJ1-1; 7 nucleotides align to TRBD1. This CDR3 is 17 amino acids long. Germline CDR1 is MGHRA and CDR2 is YSYEKL. Trimming cost V 8 bases and J 0 bases; bases outside gene matches: 15. CDR3 amino acids: CASHQTGTVGMNTEAFF. The CDR3 coding sequence is TGCGCCAGCCACCAAACCGGGACAGTGGGAATGAACACTGAAGCTTTCTTT.

This clone was counted once. The chain carries TRBV28 and TRBJ2-1; 10 bases agree with TRBD2. J was trimmed by 4 bases and V by 5 bases; bases with no gene match: 5. The CDR3 is 15 residues long. The germline V gene encodes CDR1 MDHEN and CDR2 SYDVKM. CDR3 residues: CASSIAGGHYNEQFF. The DNA of the CDR3 is TGTGCCAGCAGTATAGCGGGAGGTCATTACAATGAGCAGTTCTTC.

The chain couples TRBV28 to TRBJ1-5; weak D call: TRBD1 (6 bases). Germline assignment: CDR1 MDHEN and CDR2 SYDVKM. Trimming cost V 6 bases and J 5 bases, with 14 bases left between them. The CDR3 runs 14 residues. The CDR3 sequence: CASSLGGGYQPQHF. The CDR3 DNA is TGTGCCAGCAGCCTAGGGGGGGGTTATCAGCCCCAGCATTTT.

The DNA for the CDR3 is TGTGCCAGCTCACCAGAAGGGGGGAACACTGAAGCTTTCTTT. Amino acid sequence: CASSPEGGNTEAFF. V and J are TRBV18 and TRBJ1-1, with a tentative D call TRBD1 (6 bases). Germline V gene lookup returns CDR1 KGHSH and CDR2 LQKENI. V lost 2 bases to trimming and J lost 1 base, with 8 bases between them. This CDR3 is built from 14 residues.

This chain's CDR3 is CASSLGGGGIQYF. The CDR3 DNA sequence: TGTGCCAGCAGCTTGGGTGGGGGCGGCATTCAGTACTTC. The chain uses TRBV7-3 and TRBJ2-4, with TRBD1 as a possible D gene (6 bases). The germline V gene encodes CDR1 SGHTA and CDR2 FQGTGA. This CDR3 is built from 13 residues. Trimming shortened V by 3 bases and J by 9 bases, and 12 bases separated the two germline ends.

This clone appeared once. V and J are TRBV6-6 and TRBJ1-6; the D gene is possibly TRBD1 (5 bases). Per the germline V gene, CDR1 is MNHNY and CDR2 is SVGAGI (reference sequence). Between the trimmed V and J ends, which lost 8 bases and 7 bases, there was a span of 12 bases. CDR3 size: 13 residues. As DNA, the CDR3 is TGTGCCAGCGATAATAAGGGGAATTCACCCCTCCACTTT. Its translation is CASDNKGNSPLHF.

DNA of the CDR3: TGTGCCAGCAGTCCATCGACAGGATATCAGCCCCAGCATTTT. It is translated as CASSPSTGYQPQHF. The gene calls are TRBV27 and TRBJ1-5, with D tentatively TRBD1 (6 bases). With 5 bases removed from V and 5 bases from J, the gap between germline ends came to 13 bases. Germline V gives CDR1 MNHEY, CDR2 SMNVEV (reference sequence). The CDR3 runs 14 residues.

This rearrangement joins TRBV6-5 to TRBJ2-7; 10 bases match TRBD2. This CDR3 contains 14 residues. V was pared by 5 bases and J by 3 bases, with 4 bases of the junction left unmatched. The germline CDR1 and CDR2 sequences are MNHEY and SVGAGI. The CDR3 DNA reads as TGTGCCAGCAGTCCTAGCGGGAGAATCTACGAGCAGTACTTC. Protein sequence: CASSPSGRIYEQYF.

The chain recombines TRBV4-1 with TRBJ2-6; 8 nucleotides align to TRBD1. The V and J ends lost 0 bases and 2 bases, in that order; junction bases with no gene match: 18. This CDR3 region has 22 residues. The germline CDR1 and CDR2 sequences are MGHRA and YSYEKL. The CDR3 loop is CASSQDPARSGQDFPGANVLTF. CDR3 bases: TGCGCCAGCAGCCAAGACCCTGCCCGCTCGGGACAGGATTTTCCTGGGGCCAACGTCCTGACTTTC.

Only one count was recorded for this clone. The rearrangement joins TRBV5-1 to TRBJ1-1; D is undetermined. V was shortened by 0 bases and J by 10 bases, with 16 bases between the two germline ends. The CDR3 length is 14 residues. Germline V lookup: CDR1 SGHRS, CDR2 YFSETQ. The CDR3 bases are TGCGCCAGCAGCTTGGGAGGGAGGGAAGAACGAGCTTTCTTT. As protein: CASSLGGREERAFF.

The chain couples TRBV27 to TRBJ1-4; D not certain. The CDR3 has 15 amino acids. V dropped 2 bases and J dropped 8 bases, with 15 bases sitting between them. CDR1 and CDR2 (germline): MNHEY, SMNVEV (reference sequence). The CDR3, as DNA: TGTGCCAGCAGTTTACAAACCGGCAGGCAGGAAAAACTGTTTTTT. Encoded protein: CASSLQTGRQEKLFF. Complete variable domain (other parts from reference TRBV27 and TRBJ1-4): EAQVTQNPRYLITVTGKKLTVTCSQNMNHEYMSWYRQDPGLGLRQIYYSMNVEVTDKGDVPEGYKVSRKEKRNFPLILESPSPNQTSLYFCASSLQTGRQEKLFFGSGTQLSVL.

There are a few counts of this clone. V gene TRBV6-6 combines with J gene TRBJ2-5; tentatively, D is TRBD2 (5 bases). There are 13 residues in the CDR3. Deletions cut 6 bases from V and 3 bases from J, with 11 bases between. The germline V gene has CDR1 MNHNY and CDR2 SVGAGI (reference sequence). CDR3 DNA: TGTGCCAGCAGCCGTAGGCGGGAAGAGACCCAGTACTTC. Its translation is CASSRRREETQYF.

The rearrangement joins TRBV28 to TRBJ1-1; D perhaps matches TRBD1 (5 bases). The CDR3 has 12 amino acids. Trimming removed 3 bases from V and 8 bases from J, with 10 bases in between. Germline assignment: CDR1 MDHEN and CDR2 SYDVKM. CDR3 nucleotides: TGTGCCAGCAGTTTGGGGCCTAGGGAAGCTTTCTTT. Encoded protein: CASSLGPREAFF.

The chain couples TRBV28 to TRBJ2-7; 8 nucleotides align to TRBD1. This CDR3 spans 14 amino acids. The germline V gene has CDR1 MDHEN and CDR2 SYDVKM. The V and J ends lost 6 bases and 2 bases, in that order; junction bases with no gene match: 6. The CDR3 region is CASSWTGPPYEQYF. The DNA of the CDR3 is TGTGCCAGCAGCTGGACAGGGCCTCCCTACGAGCAGTACTTC. Filled out from reference TRBV28 and TRBJ2-7, the complete variable domain reads DVKVTQSSRYLVKRTGEKVFLECVQDMDHENMFWYRQDPGLGLRLIYFSYDVKMKEKGDIPEGYSVSREKKERFSLILESASTNQTSMYLCASSWTGPPYEQYFGPGTRLTVT.

The rearrangement joins TRBV28 to TRBJ1-1, with D maybe TRBD1 (5 bases). The V end was cut by 6 bases, the J end by 5 bases, with 16 bases between. Germline lookup yields CDR1 MDHEN and CDR2 SYDVKM. The CDR3 totals 14 residues. The CDR3 loop reads CASSLRAIGTEAFF. The CDR3 DNA follows: TGTGCCAGCAGCCTCAGGGCCATAGGGACTGAAGCTTTCTTT.

The chain combines TRBV7-2 with TRBJ1-1; no definite D call. Trimming pared 1 base from V and 0 bases from J, leaving 12 bases between. Germline-derived CDR1 and CDR2 are SGHTA and FQGNSA. This CDR3 region has 16 residues. CDR3 sequence reads: CASSLVASTMNTEAFF. CDR3 bases: TGTGCCAGCAGCTTAGTCGCTAGCACAATGAACACTGAAGCTTTCTTT.

Here the CDR3 reads CASSLVGLVNEQFF. For the CDR3, the DNA is TGTGCCAGCAGCTTAGTGGGACTAGTCAATGAGCAGTTCTTC. The gene calls are TRBV11-3 and TRBJ2-1; 8 positions agree with TRBD2. This CDR3 is built from 14 residues. After removal of 1 base from V and 6 bases from J, the junction contained 2 bases not matched to a gene. Germline CDR1 is SGHNT and CDR2 is YENEEA.

This rearrangement joins TRBV28 to TRBJ2-7; D call uncertain. The CDR3 sequence is 14 residues long. Trimming took 3 bases from V and 4 from J, leaving 13 bases between them. Germline V gives CDR1 MDHEN, CDR2 SYDVKM. The DNA of the CDR3 is TGTGCCAGCAGTTTTCAGTTTAACGTTTACGAGCAGTACTTC. Protein product: CASSFQFNVYEQYF.

The chain links TRBV11-3 to TRBJ2-7; 7 bases agree with TRBD2. Germline V gene data show CDR1 as SGHNT and CDR2 as YENEEA. After removal of 5 bases from V and 2 bases from J, the junction contained 6 bases not matched to a gene. The CDR3 runs to 14 residues. CDR3 DNA sequence: TGTGCCAGCAGCCCTGGACTAGGACCCTACGAGCAGTACTTC. The encoded protein is CASSPGLGPYEQYF.

The chain carries TRBV18 and TRBJ1-3; 11 nucleotides line up with TRBD1. Germline CDR1 is KGHSH and CDR2 is LQKENI. CDR3 length: 19 residues. Trimming took 3 bases from V and 3 from J; bases not matched to a gene: 13. CDR3 residues: CASSPEYLGQGADGNTIYF. The DNA of the CDR3 is TGTGCCAGCTCACCCGAGTATCTTGGACAGGGGGCTGATGGAAACACCATATATTTT.

On this clone: One junction end does not reproduce the germline sequence, and a read error may be involved. The chain has TRBV19 and TRBJ2-4; D gene unclear. The CDR3 runs 14 residues. Germline V gene data show CDR1 as LNHDA and CDR2 as SQIVND (reference sequence). As DNA, the CDR3 is TGTGCCAGTAGTATTTCCGGAGCCCAAAACATTCAGTACTTC. It yields the protein CASSISGAQNIQYF.

The rearrangement joins TRBV11-2 to TRBJ2-5; TRBD2 agrees at 14 bases. J lost 5 bases, V lost 6 bases, and 5 bases had no gene match. The CDR3 covers 15 residues. CDR1 and CDR2 from the germline V gene are SGHAT and FQNNGV. This CDR3 is CASSRTSGGYETQYF. The CDR3 region has the DNA TGTGCCAGCAGTCGGACTAGCGGGGGGTATGAGACCCAGTACTTC.

In this sample, this clone turned up once. The V gene is TRBV5-5, the J gene TRBJ1-5; no clear D gene. Germline CDR1 reads SGHKS; CDR2 reads YYEKEE (reference sequence). This CDR3 region has 16 residues. Deletions cut 0 bases from V and 4 bases from J, with 14 bases between. The CDR3 DNA reads TGTGCCAGCAGCTTGGATGCGGCAGGAGGTAATCAGCCCCAGCATTTT. Its translation is CASSLDAAGGNQPQHF.

This clone was detected only once. The junction does not match germline at one end; this may be a read error. The V gene is TRBV7-9, the J gene TRBJ1-6; D is uncertain. Germline V CDR1 and CDR2: SEHNR, FQNEAQ (reference sequence). This CDR3 is built from 15 residues. CDR3 residues: CSSSLVSSNNSPLHF. DNA of the CDR3: TGTTCCAGCAGCCTGGTGAGCTCCAATAATTCACCCCTCCACTTT.

V is TRBV13 and J is TRBJ2-2, with no clear D. The V gene lost 5 bases and the J gene lost 0 bases, with 10 bases spanning the gap. The CDR3 runs to 15 residues. The germline gives CDR1 PRHDT, CDR2 FYEKMQ (reference sequence). For the CDR3, the DNA is TGTGCCAGCAGCCCCCCCTGGCCGAACACCGGGGAGCTGTTTTTT. Encoded protein: CASSPPWPNTGELFF.

The chain has TRBV28 and TRBJ1-1, with 8 bases aligning to TRBD1. This CDR3 has 14 amino acids. Unmatched junction bases numbered 8, after V lost 6 bases and J lost 5 bases. Germline V lookup: CDR1 MDHEN, CDR2 SYDVKM. The CDR3 loop reads CASRPPGGWTEAFF. The CDR3 region has the DNA TGTGCCAGCAGGCCCCCAGGGGGCTGGACTGAAGCTTTCTTT.

A remark on this clone: A junction end diverges from the germline sequence, so it may reflect a read error. V is TRBV5-1 and J is TRBJ2-7, with TRBD2 identical over 10 bases. CDR1 and CDR2 from the germline V gene are SGHRS and YFSETQ. This CDR3 comprises 14 residues. The CDR3 here is CASSEDASGRAPDF. The DNA for the CDR3 is TGCGCCAGCAGCGAGGACGCTAGCGGGAGAGCCCCTGATTTC.